This T cell receptor (beta chain) came from a study of vaccination and CD4 T cells after COVID-19. This clonotype appeared a few times. Antigen: not known. Scientists ran DNA taken from cultured CD4+ T cells through the Oncomine TCR Beta short-read assay for sequencing. TCRdb used MiXCR to reprocess the PCR reads, holding one entry per CDR3 protein. This table has some 3,500 distinct CDR3 sequences, 15% to 20% appearing once. Treatment here: approximately nine-day PBMC culture with coronavirus spike peptide pools or control peptides (ViraFEST assay). The CDR3 spans 14 residues. Per the germline V gene, CDR1 is GTSNPN and CDR2 is SVGIG (reference sequence). Germline trimming cut 2 bases from V and 5 bases from J; bases unmatched to any gene: 5.

The chain links TRBV30 to TRBJ2-7; 11 bases match TRBD1. The sequencing sample was made of CD4+ T cells from blood, cultured in vitro. The TCR originated in a human donor who had recovered from COVID-19. CDR3 protein: CAWSIGQGADEQYF. The CDR3 bases are TGTGCCTGGAGTATTGGACAGGGGGCGGACGAGCAGTACTTC.